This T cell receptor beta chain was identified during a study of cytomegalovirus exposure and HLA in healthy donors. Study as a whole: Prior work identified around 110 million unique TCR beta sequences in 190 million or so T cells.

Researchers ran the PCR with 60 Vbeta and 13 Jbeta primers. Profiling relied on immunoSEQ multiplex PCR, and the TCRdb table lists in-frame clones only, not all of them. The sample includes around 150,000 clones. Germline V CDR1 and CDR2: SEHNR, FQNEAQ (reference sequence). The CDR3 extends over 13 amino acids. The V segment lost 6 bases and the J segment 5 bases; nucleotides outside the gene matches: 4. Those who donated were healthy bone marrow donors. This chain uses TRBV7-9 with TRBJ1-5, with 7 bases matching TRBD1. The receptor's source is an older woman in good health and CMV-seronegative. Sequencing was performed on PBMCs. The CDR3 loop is CASSSQGDQPQHF. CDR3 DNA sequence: TGTGCCAGCAGTTCCCAGGGGGATCAGCCCCAGCATTTT.